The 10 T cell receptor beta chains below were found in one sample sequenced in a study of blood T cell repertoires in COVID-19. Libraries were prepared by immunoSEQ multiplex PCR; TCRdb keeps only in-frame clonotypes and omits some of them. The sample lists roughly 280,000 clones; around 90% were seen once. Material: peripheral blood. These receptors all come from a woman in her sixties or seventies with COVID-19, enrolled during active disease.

The CDR3 protein is CSARGGNEKLFF. The CDR3 DNA reads TGCAGCGCAAGGGGGGGGAATGAAAAACTGTTTTTT. The chain couples TRBV29-1 to TRBJ1-4; tentative D call: TRBD1 (6 bases). This CDR3 has 12 residues. Germline V CDR1 and CDR2: SQVTM, ANQGSEA. Trimming took 7 bases from V and 5 from J, leaving 11 bases between them.

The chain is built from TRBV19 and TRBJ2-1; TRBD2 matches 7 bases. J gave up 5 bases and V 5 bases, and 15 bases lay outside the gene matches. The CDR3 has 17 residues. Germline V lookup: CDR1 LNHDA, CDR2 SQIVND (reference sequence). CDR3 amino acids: CASSVRFGGGIHNEQFF. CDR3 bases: TGTGCCAGTAGTGTTCGATTTGGGGGAGGGATCCACAATGAGCAGTTCTTC.

In DNA, the CDR3 is TGTGCCTGGAGGGGGGGGAGGCCCGATTCACCCCTCCACTTT. Residues: CAWRGGRPDSPLHF. The V gene is TRBV30, the J gene TRBJ1-6; tentatively, D is TRBD1 (5 bases). Per the germline V gene, CDR1 is GTSNPN and CDR2 is SVGIG (reference sequence). CDR3 length: 14 residues. V was pared by 3 bases and J by 8 bases, with 14 bases between.

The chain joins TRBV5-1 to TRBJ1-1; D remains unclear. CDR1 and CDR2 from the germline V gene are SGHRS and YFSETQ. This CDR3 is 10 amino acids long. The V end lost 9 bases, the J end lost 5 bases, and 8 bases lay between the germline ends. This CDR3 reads CATPGTEAFF. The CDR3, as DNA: TGCGCCACCCCGGGTACTGAAGCTTTCTTT.

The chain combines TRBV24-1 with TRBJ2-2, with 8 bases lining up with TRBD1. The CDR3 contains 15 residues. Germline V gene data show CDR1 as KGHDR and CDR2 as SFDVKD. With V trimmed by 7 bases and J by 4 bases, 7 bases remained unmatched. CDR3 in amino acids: CATRLGQDLTGELFF. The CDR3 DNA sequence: TGTGCCACCAGGTTGGGACAGGACCTCACCGGGGAGCTGTTTTTT.

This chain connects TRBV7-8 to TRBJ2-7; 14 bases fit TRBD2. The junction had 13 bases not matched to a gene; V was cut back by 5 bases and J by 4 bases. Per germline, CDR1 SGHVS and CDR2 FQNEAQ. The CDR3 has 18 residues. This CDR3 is CASSKGLAGAQRVYEQYF. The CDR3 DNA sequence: TGTGCCAGCAGCAAGGGACTAGCGGGAGCGCAGCGGGTGTACGAGCAGTACTTC.

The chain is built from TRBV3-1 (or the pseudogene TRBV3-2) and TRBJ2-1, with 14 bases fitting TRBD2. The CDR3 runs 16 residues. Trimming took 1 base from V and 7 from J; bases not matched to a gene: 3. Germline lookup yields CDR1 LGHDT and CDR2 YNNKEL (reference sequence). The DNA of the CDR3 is TGTGCCAGCAGCCAAGGGACTAGCGGGGGGCTGAATGAGCAGTTCTTC. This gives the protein CASSQGTSGGLNEQFF.

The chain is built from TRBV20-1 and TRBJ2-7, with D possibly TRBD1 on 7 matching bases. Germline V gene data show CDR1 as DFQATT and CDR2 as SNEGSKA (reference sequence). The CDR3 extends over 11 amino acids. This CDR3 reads CSAGGLYEQYF. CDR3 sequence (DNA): TGCAGCGCAGGGGGGCTCTACGAGCAGTACTTC.

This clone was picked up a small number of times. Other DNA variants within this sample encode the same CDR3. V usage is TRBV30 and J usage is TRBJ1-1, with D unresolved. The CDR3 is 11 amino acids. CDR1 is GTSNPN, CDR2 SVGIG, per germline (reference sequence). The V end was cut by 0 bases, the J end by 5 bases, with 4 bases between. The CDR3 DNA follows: TGTGCCTGGAGTGTACAAACTGAAGCTTTCTTT. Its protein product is CAWSVQTEAFF.

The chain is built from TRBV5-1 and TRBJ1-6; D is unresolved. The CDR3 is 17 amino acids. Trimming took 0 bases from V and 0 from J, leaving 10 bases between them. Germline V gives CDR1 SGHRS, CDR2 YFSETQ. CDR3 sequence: CASSLGEPSSYNSPLHF. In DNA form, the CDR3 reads TGCGCCAGCAGCTTGGGTGAACCGAGCTCCTATAATTCACCCCTCCACTTT.